The next 20 T cell receptor beta chains were all read from a single sample in a study of beta chain features in type 1 diabetes. The investigators reverse transcribed all of the isolated RNA, so they sequenced expressed TCRB transcripts. Repertoires were generated with immunoSEQ multiplex PCR, while TCRdb's copy carries only in-frame clones and drops some. Seen here are 220,000 or so clones, roughly two thirds observed once, and the top ten hold around 0.057%. Sequenced sample: naive CD4+ T cells from blood. The source of these receptors is a man younger than 40 in good health.

The sample holds one count of this clone. The chain employs TRBV29-1 and TRBJ1-1; 7 bases match TRBD1. V gave up 7 bases and J gave up 8 bases; unmatched junction bases: 19. The length of the CDR3 is 15 residues. The germline CDR1 and CDR2 sequences are SQVTM and ANQGSEA. The chain's CDR3 is CSATPENAGTVEAFF. The CDR3 nucleotides are TGCAGCGCTACCCCAGAAAATGCCGGGACAGTCGAAGCTTTCTTT. Variable domain in full (rest from reference TRBV29-1 and TRBJ1-1): SAVISQKPSRDICQRGTSLTIQCQVDSQVTMMFWYRQQPGQSLTLIATANQGSEATYESGFVIDKFPISRPNLTFSTLTVSNMSPEDSSIYLCSATPENAGTVEAFFGQGTRLTVV.

The V and J genes are TRBV7-6 and TRBJ2-5, with 7 bases aligning to TRBD2. In germline, CDR1 is SGHVS, CDR2 FNYEAQ. The CDR3 has 15 residues. V shed 5 bases and J 5 bases; nucleotides not matched to a gene: 11. CDR3: CASSPGGSGVETQYF. The CDR3 DNA sequence: TGTGCCAGCAGCCCTGGTGGGAGCGGGGTTGAGACCCAGTACTTC.

The rearrangement joins TRBV7-2 to TRBJ1-6; D is possibly TRBD1 (6 bases). Per the germline V gene, CDR1 is SGHTA and CDR2 is FQGNSA. The CDR3 totals 13 residues. The V gene lost 0 bases and the J gene lost 16 bases, with 13 bases spanning the gap. CDR3 bases: TGTGCCAGCAGCTTAGCGGTACAGGGATTTCTCCACTTT. Translation: CASSLAVQGFLHF.

The rearrangement uses TRBV29-1 and TRBJ1-1, with no clear D. This CDR3 comprises 10 residues. Germline loops: CDR1 SQVTM, CDR2 ANQGSEA. With 8 bases removed from V and 7 bases from J, the gap between germline ends came to 11 bases. The CDR3 sequence is CSKRRREAFF. The CDR3 DNA reads TGCAGCAAAAGACGGCGTGAAGCTTTCTTT. The full variable domain, rest sourced from reference TRBV29-1 and TRBJ1-1, is SAVISQKPSRDICQRGTSLTIQCQVDSQVTMMFWYRQQPGQSLTLIATANQGSEATYESGFVIDKFPISRPNLTFSTLTVSNMSPEDSSIYLCSKRRREAFFGQGTRLTVV.

The V and J genes are TRBV7-2 and TRBJ2-1, with no clear D. V shed 0 bases and J shed 14 bases, with 11 bases lying between them. The CDR3 consists of 12 residues. Germline lookup yields CDR1 SGHTA and CDR2 FQGNSA. The CDR3 coding sequence is TGTGCCAGCAGCTTAGCGGGCCGTCAGAAGTTCTTC. Amino acids: CASSLAGRQKFF.

This clone was seen just once. At one end, the junction sequence differs from germline, possibly due to a read error. CDR3 amino acids: CTRHRGPADNYGYTF. CDR3 DNA: TGTACCAGGCACAGGGGCCCCGCCGATAACTATGGCTACACCTTC. The rearrangement joins TRBV27 to TRBJ1-2; TRBD1 matches at 7 bases. The CDR3 has 15 residues. Germline loops: CDR1 MNHEY, CDR2 SMNVEV (reference sequence).

This clone was detected once. V is TRBV27 and J is TRBJ2-7; 9 nucleotides agree with TRBD2. Germline V gene lookup returns CDR1 MNHEY and CDR2 SMNVEV (reference sequence). V shed 5 bases, J shed 2 bases, and the junction held 4 bases outside the gene matches. CDR3 length: 14 amino acids. The CDR3 nucleotides are TGTGCCAGCAGTATAGCGGGAGTAACCTACGAGCAGTACTTC. Protein sequence: CASSIAGVTYEQYF.

This chain's CDR3 is CASSAGTGRINSPLHF. CDR3 DNA: TGTGCCAGCAGCGCCGGGACAGGGCGAATTAATTCACCCCTCCACTTT. This chain links TRBV7-9 with TRBJ1-6, with TRBD1 identical over 9 bases. V was pared by 5 bases and J by 6 bases, with 8 bases of the junction left unmatched. This CDR3 comprises 16 residues. Germline CDR1 and CDR2: SEHNR and FQNEAQ (reference sequence).

The genes are TRBV2 and TRBJ1-4, with 7 nucleotides matching TRBD1. Germline CDR1 reads SNHLY; CDR2 reads FYNNEI. Trimming took 6 bases from V and 15 from J; bases not matched to a gene: 10. The length of the CDR3 is 12 residues. CDR3: CASRRQGERLFF. The DNA of the CDR3 is TGTGCCAGCAGAAGACAGGGAGAAAGGTTGTTTTTT.

This rearrangement joins TRBV4-3 to TRBJ2-7; either TRBD1 or TRBD2 may supply D (6 bases each). Trimming took 0 bases from V and 4 from J, leaving 10 bases between them. Germline CDR1 and CDR2: LGHNA and YSLEER. This CDR3 has 14 residues. CDR3 region: CASSQDTGRYEQYF. DNA of the CDR3: TGCGCCAGCAGCCAAGATACAGGGAGGTACGAGCAGTACTTC.

This chain uses TRBV30 with TRBJ2-7; 9 nucleotides align to TRBD2. J was trimmed by 6 bases and V by 3 bases; bases with no gene match: 9. Germline CDR1 reads GTSNPN; CDR2 reads SVGIG (reference sequence). The CDR3 length is 14 residues. CDR3 amino acids: CAWRRGLAALEQYF. CDR3 nucleotide sequence: TGTGCCTGGAGAAGGGGACTAGCAGCTCTCGAGCAGTACTTC.

J is TRBJ2-3 and V is TRBV28; 7 bases agree with TRBD2. This CDR3 has 14 amino acids. From germline, CDR1 is MDHEN and CDR2 SYDVKM. The ends lost 7 bases at V and 14 bases at J; junction bases unmatched: 18. CDR3 loop: CASIAGSFETSRYF. The CDR3 DNA reads as TGTGCCAGCATCGCCGGGTCTTTCGAGACTAGCAGGTATTTT.

CDR3 residues: CASTSQGGQNTEAFF. The CDR3 nucleotides read TGTGCCAGCACCTCCCAGGGGGGGCAGAACACTGAAGCTTTCTTT. This chain uses TRBV7-2 with TRBJ1-1; 7 bases are shared with TRBD1. Germline CDR1 SGHTA, CDR2 FQGNSA. J was trimmed by 1 base and V by 7 bases; bases with no gene match: 9. The CDR3 loop spans 15 amino acids.

Turning to this clone: Other nucleotide sequences in the sample specify the same CDR3. This chain uses TRBV7-2 with TRBJ2-3, with a tentative D call TRBD2 (6 bases). CDR3 length: 15 amino acids. Germline V gives CDR1 SGHTA, CDR2 FQGNSA. V lost 3 bases, J lost 2 bases, and 12 bases lay in between. CDR3 DNA sequence: TGTGCCAGCAGCTTGGCGGGGCTTTCCACAGATACGCAGTATTTT. Its translation is CASSLAGLSTDTQYF.

Comment on this clone: Other DNA sequences within the sample encode an identical CDR3. V gene TRBV7-2 combines with J gene TRBJ2-2; D is uncertain. Germline CDR1 SGHTA, CDR2 FQGNSA. There are 11 residues in the CDR3. Trimming left V 5 bases short and J 7 bases short, with 5 bases between. This chain's CDR3 is CASSLHGELFF. CDR3 nucleotides: TGTGCCAGCAGCCTCCACGGGGAGCTGTTTTTT.

The chain carries TRBV6-5 and TRBJ2-7; D unclear. The CDR3 covers 15 residues. Trimming stripped 6 bases from V and 2 bases from J, with 17 bases between. In germline, CDR1 is MNHEY, CDR2 SVGAGI. This CDR3 is CASRLRSGGPYEQYF. Here the CDR3 DNA reads TGTGCCAGCAGACTGAGGTCGGGTGGCCCCTACGAGCAGTACTTC.

The chain has TRBV30 and TRBJ1-1, with a tentative D call TRBD1 (6 bases). Trimming took 5 bases from V and 11 from J, leaving 15 bases between them. Germline lookup yields CDR1 GTSNPN and CDR2 SVGIG (reference sequence). The CDR3 has 11 residues. The CDR3 DNA follows: TGTGCCTGGGAAAACAGGGATCTGGCTTTCTTT. This translates into CAWENRDLAFF.

This clone was seen only once. J is TRBJ2-1 and V is TRBV28; D remains ambiguous. This CDR3 has 15 residues. V was cut by 6 bases and J by 9 bases, with 21 bases left in between. Germline CDR1 MDHEN, CDR2 SYDVKM. The CDR3, as DNA: TGTGCCAGCAGGGCTGTTAGCCTGAGGTCGGGTGAGCAGTTCTTC. Encoded protein: CASRAVSLRSGEQFF.

Turning to this clone: Other DNA sequences of this sample code for an identical CDR3. The chain recombines TRBV7-2 with TRBJ2-3; D may correspond to TRBD1 or TRBD2 (5 bases each). Germline V gives CDR1 SGHTA, CDR2 FQGNSA. Deletions cut 5 bases from V and 4 bases from J, with 10 bases between. This CDR3 has 13 residues. The CDR3 sequence: CASSRDRADTQYF. In DNA, the CDR3 is TGTGCCAGCAGCCGGGACCGGGCAGATACGCAGTATTTT.

This clone occurred a few times. The rearrangement joins TRBV29-1 to TRBJ2-3; 8 nucleotides agree with TRBD1. This CDR3 spans 15 amino acids. CDR1 and CDR2 from the germline V gene are SQVTM and ANQGSEA. J was trimmed by 0 bases and V by 6 bases; bases with no gene match: 8. Here the CDR3 reads CSVMDRVTSTDTQYF. In nucleotides, the CDR3 is TGCAGCGTCATGGACAGGGTAACTAGCACAGATACGCAGTATTTT.